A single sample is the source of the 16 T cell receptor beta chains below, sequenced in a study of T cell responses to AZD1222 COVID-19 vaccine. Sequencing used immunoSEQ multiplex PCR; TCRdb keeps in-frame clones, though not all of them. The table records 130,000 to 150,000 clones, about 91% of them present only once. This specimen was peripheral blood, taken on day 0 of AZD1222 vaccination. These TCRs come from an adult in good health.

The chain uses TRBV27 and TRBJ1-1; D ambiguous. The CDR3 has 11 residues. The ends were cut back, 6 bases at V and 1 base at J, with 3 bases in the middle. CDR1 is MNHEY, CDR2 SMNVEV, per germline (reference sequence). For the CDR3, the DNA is TGTGCCAGCAGACAGAACACTGAAGCTTTCTTT. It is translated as CASRQNTEAFF.

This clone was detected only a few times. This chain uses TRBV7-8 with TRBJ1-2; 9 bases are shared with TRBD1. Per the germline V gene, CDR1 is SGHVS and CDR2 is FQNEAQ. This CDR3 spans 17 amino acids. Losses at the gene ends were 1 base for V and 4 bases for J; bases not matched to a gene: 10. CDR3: CASSLGAGDREGYGYTF. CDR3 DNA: TGTGCCAGCAGCTTAGGGGCCGGGGACAGGGAGGGCTATGGCTACACCTTC. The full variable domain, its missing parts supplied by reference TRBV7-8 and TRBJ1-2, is GAGVSQSPRYKVAKRGQDVALRCDPISGHVSLFWYQQALGQGPEFLTYFQNEAQLDKSGLPSDRFFAERPEGSVSTLKIQRTQQEDSAVYLCASSLGAGDREGYGYTFGSGTRLTVV.

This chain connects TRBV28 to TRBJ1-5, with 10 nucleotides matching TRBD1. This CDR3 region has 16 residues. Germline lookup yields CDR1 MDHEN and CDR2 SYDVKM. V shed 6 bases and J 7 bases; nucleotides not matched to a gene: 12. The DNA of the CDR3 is TGTGCCAGCAGCCTAACCGGGACAGGGGCCCAACAGCCCCAGCATTTT. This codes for CASSLTGTGAQQPQHF. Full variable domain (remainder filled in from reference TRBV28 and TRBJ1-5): DVKVTQSSRYLVKRTGEKVFLECVQDMDHENMFWYRQDPGLGLRLIYFSYDVKMKEKGDIPEGYSVSREKKERFSLILESASTNQTSMYLCASSLTGTGAQQPQHFGDGTRLSIL.

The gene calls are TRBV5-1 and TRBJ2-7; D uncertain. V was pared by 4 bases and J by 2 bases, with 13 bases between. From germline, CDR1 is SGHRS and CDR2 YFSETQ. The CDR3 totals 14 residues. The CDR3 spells CASSPDGPTYEQYF. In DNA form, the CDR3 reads TGCGCCAGCAGCCCCGACGGGCCAACCTACGAGCAGTACTTC.

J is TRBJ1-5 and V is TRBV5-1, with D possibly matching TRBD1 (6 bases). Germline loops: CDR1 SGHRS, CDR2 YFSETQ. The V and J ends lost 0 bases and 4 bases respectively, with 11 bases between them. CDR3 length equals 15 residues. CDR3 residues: CASSLGTQGNQPQHF. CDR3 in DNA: TGCGCCAGCAGCTTGGGAACCCAGGGGAATCAGCCCCAGCATTTT.

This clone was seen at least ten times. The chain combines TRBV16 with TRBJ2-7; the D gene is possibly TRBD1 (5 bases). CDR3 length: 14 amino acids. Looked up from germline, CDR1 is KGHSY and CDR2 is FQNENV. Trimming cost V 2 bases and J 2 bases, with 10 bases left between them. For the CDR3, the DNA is TGTGCCAGCAGCCAAGGAGTGACAGCCTACGAGCAGTACTTC. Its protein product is CASSQGVTAYEQYF.

CDR3: CATSDSRGASGDTQYF. Written as DNA, the CDR3 is TGTGCCACCAGTGATTCCCGGGGGGCCTCTGGAGATACGCAGTATTTT. This chain connects TRBV24-1 to TRBJ2-3; possible D gene TRBD2, 7 bases. Per the germline V gene, CDR1 is KGHDR and CDR2 is SFDVKD. V dropped 2 bases and J dropped 5 bases, with 16 bases sitting between them. The CDR3 has 16 residues.

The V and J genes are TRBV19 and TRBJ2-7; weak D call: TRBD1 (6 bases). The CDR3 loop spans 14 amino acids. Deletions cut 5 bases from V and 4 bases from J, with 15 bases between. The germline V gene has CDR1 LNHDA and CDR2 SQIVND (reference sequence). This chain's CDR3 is CASSSLRTAYEQYF. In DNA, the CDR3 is TGTGCCAGTAGTTCACTTCGGACAGCATACGAGCAGTACTTC.

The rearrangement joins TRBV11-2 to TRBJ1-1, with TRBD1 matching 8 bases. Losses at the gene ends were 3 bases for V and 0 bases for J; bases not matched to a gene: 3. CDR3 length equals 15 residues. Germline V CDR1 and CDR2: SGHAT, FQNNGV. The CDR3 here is CASSFGQGLNTEAFF. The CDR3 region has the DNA TGTGCCAGCAGCTTTGGACAGGGACTGAACACTGAAGCTTTCTTT.

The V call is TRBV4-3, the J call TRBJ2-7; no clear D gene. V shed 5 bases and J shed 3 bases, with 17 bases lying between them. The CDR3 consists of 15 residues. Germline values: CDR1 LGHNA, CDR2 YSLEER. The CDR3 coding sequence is TGCGCCAGCAGCAGAAGCTGGACGGCCAACTACGAGCAGTACTTC. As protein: CASSRSWTANYEQYF.

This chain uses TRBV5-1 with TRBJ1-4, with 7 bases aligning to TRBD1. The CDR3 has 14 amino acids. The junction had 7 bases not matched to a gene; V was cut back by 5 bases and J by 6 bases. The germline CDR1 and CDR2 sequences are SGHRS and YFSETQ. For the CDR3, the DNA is TGCGCCAGCAGGGTAGGGCAGGGGGATGAAAAACTGTTTTTT. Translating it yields CASRVGQGDEKLFF. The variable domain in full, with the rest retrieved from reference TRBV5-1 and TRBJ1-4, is KAGVTQTPRYLIKTRGQQVTLSCSPISGHRSVSWYQQTPGQGLQFLFEYFSETQRNKGNFPGRFSGRQFSNSRSEMNVSTLELGDSALYLCASRVGQGDEKLFFGSGTQLSVL.

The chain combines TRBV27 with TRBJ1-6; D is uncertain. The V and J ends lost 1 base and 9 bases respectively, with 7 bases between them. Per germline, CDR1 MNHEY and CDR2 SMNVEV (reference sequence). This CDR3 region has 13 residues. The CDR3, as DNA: TGTGCCAGCAGTTTATTAGGGAGTTCACCCCTCCACTTT. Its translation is CASSLLGSSPLHF.

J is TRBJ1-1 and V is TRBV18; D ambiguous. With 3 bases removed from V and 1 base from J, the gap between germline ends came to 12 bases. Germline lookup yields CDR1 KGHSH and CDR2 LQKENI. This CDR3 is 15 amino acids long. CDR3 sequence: CASSPPSVKNTEAFF. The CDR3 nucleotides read TGTGCCAGCTCACCCCCCTCGGTAAAGAACACTGAAGCTTTCTTT. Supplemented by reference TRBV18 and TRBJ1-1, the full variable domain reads NAGVMQNPRHLVRRRGQEARLRCSPMKGHSHVYWYRQLPEEGLKFMVYLQKENIIDESGMPKERFSAEFPKEGPSILRIQQVVRGDSAAYFCASSPPSVKNTEAFFGQGTRLTVV.

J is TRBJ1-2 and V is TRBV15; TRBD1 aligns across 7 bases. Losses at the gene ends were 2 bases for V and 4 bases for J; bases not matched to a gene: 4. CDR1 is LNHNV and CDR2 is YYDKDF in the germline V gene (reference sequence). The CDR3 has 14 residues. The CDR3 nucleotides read TGTGCCACCAGCAGACCCCAGGGGGTCTATGGCTACACCTTC. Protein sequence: CATSRPQGVYGYTF.

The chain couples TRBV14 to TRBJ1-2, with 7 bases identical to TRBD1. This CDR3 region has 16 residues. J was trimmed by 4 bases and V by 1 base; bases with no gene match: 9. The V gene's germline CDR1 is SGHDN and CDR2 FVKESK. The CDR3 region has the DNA TGTGCCAGCAGCCAAGTAACCCGGGACAGCCTCTATGGCTACACCTTC. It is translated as CASSQVTRDSLYGYTF.

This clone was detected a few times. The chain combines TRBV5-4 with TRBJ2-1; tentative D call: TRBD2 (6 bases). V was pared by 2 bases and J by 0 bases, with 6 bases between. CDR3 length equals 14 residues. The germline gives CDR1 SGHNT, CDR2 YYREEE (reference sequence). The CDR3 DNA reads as TGTGCCAGCAGCTTTAGCGGCTCCTACAATGAGCAGTTCTTC. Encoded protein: CASSFSGSYNEQFF.